This TCR beta chain was recorded in a study of blood T cell repertoires in COVID-19. Study details: Acute and convalescent COVID-19 specimens originated in the United States, Italy and Spain. In each case, the material was cDNA or gDNA derived from T cells, B-cell-depleted T cells, or PBMCs.

As handled by the study authors: Cell counts per sample came from amplifying reference gene primers. Produced via immunoSEQ multiplex PCR; TCRdb's table is partial and in-frame only. V, J and clone size were drawn from that table, and D and trimming were deduced from the DNA. Among about 89,000 clones listed, about 80% were seen once. Trimming pared 1 base from V and 7 bases from J, leaving 16 bases between. Germline CDR1 reads GTSNPN; CDR2 reads SVGIG (reference sequence). The CDR3 is 15 amino acids. The TCR was taken from a man between 70 and 80 years old with acute or convalescent COVID-19. The sample consisted of peripheral blood. This sequence joins TRBV30 and TRBJ1-4; D may be TRBD1 (6 bases). CDR3 sequence reads: CAWSEGGARGEKLFF. The CDR3 DNA sequence: TGTGCCTGGAGTGAGGGGGGGGCGCGGGGTGAAAAACTGTTTTTT.